This T cell receptor beta chain appears in the sequencing data of a study of chemoradiotherapy in HPV16-positive cancers. The study's findings and limits: Only two HPV16-positive patients supplied the functional HPV-specificity definition. Candidate HPV-specific clones and E7-related TCR motifs grew in tumor during treatment.

The CDR3 sequence is 17 residues long. A note on this clone: What it binds is unknown.

The repertoire was sequenced with immunoSEQ multiplex PCR; TCRdb's copy has only in-frame clones and lacks some. This sample has just over 7,500 clones; around 83% occur once, and the top ten carry 2.5% to 3.5%. This material consisted of blood, taken from a patient who underwent chemoradiotherapy. The rearrangement links TRBV12-1 to TRBJ2-1; the D call in the table, TRBD2, was not verified against the DNA. TRBV12-1 has pseudogene status. The receptor's source is a human donor with HPV-associated anogenital cancer. The CDR3 DNA reads as TGTGCCAGCAGCCCCGCCGAACTAGGGTGGGGGGATAATGAGCAGTTCTTC. Amino acid sequence: CASSPAELGWGDNEQFF.